The 10 T cell receptor beta chains presented below share a single source sample, sequenced in a study of OX40 agonist ivuxolimab in advanced cancers. The data were produced by immunoSEQ multiplex PCR, yet TCRdb's version contains in-frame clones alone and is incomplete. Of around 77,000 clones in the sample, approximately 92% were seen once. The sequencing used CD4+ or CD8+ T cells sorted from blood, collected in a trial of the OX40 agonist ivuxolimab. All receptors derive from an adult with an advanced solid tumor such as melanoma, head and neck, liver or kidney cancer.

CDR3 nucleotides: TGTGCCAGCAGGGGGGGCGCAGGGGCACAAGAGACCCAGTACTTC. Amino acid sequence: CASRGGAGAQETQYF. The gene calls are TRBV2 and TRBJ2-5; TRBD1 or TRBD2 may be the D gene (6 bases each). Between the trimmed V and J ends, which lost 6 bases and 2 bases, there was a span of 16 bases. The CDR3 spans 15 residues. The V gene's germline CDR1 is SNHLY and CDR2 FYNNEI.

CDR3 sequence (DNA): TGTGCCAGCAGACCCACAGCGTACTTACATCAGCCCCAGCATTTT. Residues: CASRPTAYLHQPQHF. V and J are TRBV28 and TRBJ1-5; D unclear. The CDR3 totals 15 residues. Looked up from germline, CDR1 is MDHEN and CDR2 is SYDVKM. V was pared by 6 bases and J by 5 bases, with 17 bases between.

The rearrangement links TRBV13 to TRBJ2-3; D possibly uses TRBD1 or TRBD2 (5 bases each). The CDR3 runs to 14 residues. V was pared by 5 bases and J by 4 bases, with 13 bases between. Germline lookup yields CDR1 PRHDT and CDR2 FYEKMQ (reference sequence). The CDR3 loop is CASSEGRHADTQYF. Here the CDR3 DNA reads TGTGCCAGCAGCGAGGGACGACACGCAGATACGCAGTATTTT.

The rearrangement links TRBV7-2 to TRBJ2-5; 10 bases map to TRBD1. The germline gives CDR1 SGHTA, CDR2 FQGNSA. This CDR3 has 15 residues. The ends lost 2 bases at V and 5 bases at J; junction bases unmatched: 5. The CDR3 DNA reads TGTGCCAGCAGCTTAAGACAGGGGGCGGGTGAGACCCAGTACTTC. This sequence encodes CASSLRQGAGETQYF. The full variable domain, its missing parts supplied by reference TRBV7-2 and TRBJ2-5, is GAGVSQSPSNKVTEKGKDVELRCDPISGHTALYWYRQSLGQGLEFLIYFQGNSAPDKSGLPSDRFSAERTGGSVSTLTIQRTQQEDSAVYLCASSLRQGAGETQYFGPGTRLLVL.

The chain is built from TRBV21-1 and TRBJ2-7; TRBD2, the table's D call, was not compared with the DNA. TRBV21-1 is given as a pseudogene. The length of the CDR3 is 14 residues. The CDR3 DNA reads TGTGCCAGCAGCCTTAGCGGGCGCTCCTACGAGCAGTACTTC. Translation: CASSLSGRSYEQYF.

This chain connects TRBV7-3 to TRBJ2-3, with D possibly matching TRBD2 (5 bases). This CDR3 has 12 residues. CDR1 and CDR2 (germline): SGHTA, FQGTGA. V lost 4 bases, J lost 6 bases, and 8 bases lay in between. The CDR3, as DNA: TGTGCCAGCAGCTCTTCGGGGGATACGCAGTATTTT. Translation: CASSSSGDTQYF. Complete variable domain (other parts from reference TRBV7-3 and TRBJ2-3): GAGVSQTPSNKVTEKGKYVELRCDPISGHTALYWYRQSLGQGPEFLIYFQGTGAADDSGLPNDRFFAVRPEGSVSTLKIQRTERGDSAVYLCASSSSGDTQYFGPGTRLTVL.

The chain couples TRBV9 to TRBJ2-2; D gene unclear. The CDR3 totals 14 residues. Germline V lookup: CDR1 SGDLS, CDR2 YYNGEE. Trimming took 2 bases from V and 5 from J, leaving 10 bases between them. The CDR3 nucleotides read TGTGCCAGCAGCGTCTCCGGGCTGACCGGGGAGCTGTTTTTT. As protein: CASSVSGLTGELFF.

This chain joins TRBV28 and TRBJ2-7; D might be TRBD1 (5 bases). CDR3 length: 14 amino acids. Germline V gene sequence: CDR1 MDHEN, CDR2 SYDVKM. Trimming removed 6 bases at V and 5 bases at J, with 17 bases between. The CDR3 loop reads CASRRPSGSHEQYF. The DNA of the CDR3 is TGTGCCAGCAGAAGGCCCTCAGGGTCTCACGAGCAGTACTTC. Looking up the rest from reference TRBV28 and TRBJ2-7 gives the full variable domain: DVKVTQSSRYLVKRTGEKVFLECVQDMDHENMFWYRQDPGLGLRLIYFSYDVKMKEKGDIPEGYSVSREKKERFSLILESASTNQTSMYLCASRRPSGSHEQYFGPGTRLTVT.

CDR3: CASSPPGLYEQYF. The CDR3 bases are TGTGCCAGCAGCCCACCGGGACTCTACGAGCAGTACTTC. V usage is TRBV25-1 and J usage is TRBJ2-7, with D maybe TRBD2 (6 bases). Germline V CDR1 and CDR2: MGHDK, SYGVNS. The CDR3 is 13 amino acids. The V end lost 6 bases, the J end lost 3 bases, and 12 bases lay between the germline ends.

The J gene is TRBJ2-1, the V gene TRBV5-6; D is uncertain. This CDR3 has 11 residues. The V end was cut by 2 bases, the J end by 9 bases, with 6 bases between. Germline V gene sequence: CDR1 SGHDT, CDR2 YYEEEE. The CDR3 here is CASSFFSEQFF. Here the CDR3 DNA reads TGTGCCAGCAGCTTCTTTTCTGAGCAGTTCTTC.